The rows below give T cell receptor beta chains drawn from one sample of a study of cytomegalovirus exposure and HLA in healthy donors. Only in-frame clones appear in the TCRdb table, and some are missing; sequencing was by immunoSEQ multiplex PCR. This table has about 210,000 clones, roughly 77% appearing once. The sequenced sample consisted of PBMCs. The receptors here all came from a male donor in good health and CMV-seropositive. CDR3s include the opening cysteine and the closing phenylalanine or tryptophan. The order of the fields is V gene, CDR3 protein.

v_gene: TRBV18; CDR3aa: CASSPPQKNYGYTF
v_gene: TRBV7-2; CDR3aa: CASSLGTGTLIDYTF
v_gene: TRBV7-9; CDR3aa: CSSSLDSAYEQYF
v_gene: TRBV6-5; CDR3aa: CASSYNRLNYGYTF
v_gene: TRBV7-2; CDR3aa: CASSPRDYGYTF
v_gene: TRBV7-9; CDR3aa: CASSLATGFGAQETQYF
v_gene: TRBV19; CDR3aa: CASTDRAYNEQFF
v_gene: TRBV4-1; CDR3aa: CASSQERGGDYEQYF
v_gene: TRBV15; CDR3aa: CATRSSDRAKTQYF
v_gene: TRBV18; CDR3aa: CASSPYRDSSYEQYF
v_gene: TRBV10-3; CDR3aa: CAISESTDSNTEAFF
v_gene: TRBV5-4; CDR3aa: CASSERGAGTGELFF
v_gene: TRBV4-1; CDR3aa: CASSLGGTDRFSGTEAFF
v_gene: TRBV6-1; CDR3aa: CASSETVEVNTEAFF
v_gene: TRBV5-4; CDR3aa: CASSLATRQGIHEQYF
v_gene: TRBV4-2; CDR3aa: CASSQELRGAFF
v_gene: TRBV4-3; CDR3aa: CASSQDEGLNTGELFF
v_gene: TRBV5-4; CDR3aa: CASSAMASSNTGELFF
v_gene: TRBV10-3; CDR3aa: CAIRNSGLDGELFF
v_gene: TRBV18; CDR3aa: CASSPLADSYEQYF
v_gene: TRBV27; CDR3aa: CASSSPPGVATDTQYF
v_gene: TRBV5-1; CDR3aa: CASSLAGWQRNTGELFF
v_gene: TRBV7-3; CDR3aa: CASSPGGRGKETQYF
v_gene: TRBV7-2; CDR3aa: CASSFSREREQYF
v_gene: TRBV10-3; CDR3aa: CAISENRTEILGDTQYF
v_gene: TRBV18; CDR3aa: CASSTTGQGNYGYTF
v_gene: TRBV28; CDR3aa: CASSSPGGRVNTEAFF
v_gene: TRBV2; CDR3aa: CASSERGNEAFF
v_gene: TRBV5-1; CDR3aa: CASSTGTGFETQYF
v_gene: TRBV4-3; CDR3aa: CASSQQAVNTGELFF